This T cell receptor (beta chain) was found in a study of cytotoxic CD8 clonotypes in ibrutinib-treated CLL. The wider study: Around 10 relapsed/refractory, roughly 15 treatment-naive; roughly 17 IGHV unmutated.

Profiled with immunoSEQ multiplex PCR; TCRdb holds only in-frame clones, not every one. The sample yields some 120,000 clones, around four fifths seen once. V lost 3 bases, J lost 7 bases, and 13 bases lay in between. In germline, CDR1 is SGDLS, CDR2 YYNGEE. The CDR3 is made up of 13 amino acids. Study-level points and caveats: Public clonotypes showed up rarely, and on treatment they shrank or held steady.

Details on this clone: Its antigen is unidentified.

This receptor was identified in a human donor with chronic lymphocytic leukemia. This chain uses TRBV9 with TRBJ1-1, with D unresolved. The sequencing used PBMCs, collected after 24 months of ibrutinib treatment. The CDR3 spells CASSGGVVSEAFF. The CDR3 bases are TGTGCCAGCAGCGGTGGCGTTGTTAGTGAAGCTTTCTTT.